This entry lists 8 T cell receptor beta chains sequenced from one sample in a study of blood T cell repertoires in COVID-19. Here immunoSEQ multiplex PCR was the method, and the copy in TCRdb shows in-frame clones only, minus some. Here the sample spans about 140,000 clones, around 80% being singletons. Sample: peripheral blood. These receptor sequences come from a man in his sixties with acute or convalescent COVID-19.

This chain uses TRBV6-1 with TRBJ2-3; D remains ambiguous. The V end was cut by 2 bases, the J end by 2 bases, with 8 bases between. Looked up from germline, CDR1 is MNHNS and CDR2 is SASEGT. The CDR3 has 14 residues. The CDR3 coding sequence is TGTGCCAGCAGTGAACGCGGTAACACAGATACGCAGTATTTT. Protein product: CASSERGNTDTQYF.

The chain couples TRBV20-1 to TRBJ1-2; perhaps TRBD1 as D (5 bases). The CDR3 length is 15 residues. Trimming left V 3 bases short and J 4 bases short, with 18 bases between. Germline V gives CDR1 DFQATT, CDR2 SNEGSKA (reference sequence). This CDR3 reads CSASGAGSDFYGYTF. Here the CDR3 DNA reads TGCAGTGCTAGTGGGGCAGGGTCAGATTTCTATGGCTACACCTTC.

This clone appeared once. This chain connects TRBV5-4 to TRBJ2-3; D might be TRBD1 (6 bases). The CDR3 is 16 amino acids. V lost 4 bases and J 0 bases, leaving 15 bases between the germline ends. The germline V gene encodes CDR1 SGHNT and CDR2 YYREEE (reference sequence). The CDR3 region is CASSPRQAGSTDTQYF. The CDR3 DNA sequence: TGTGCCAGCAGCCCGCGACAGGCTGGAAGCACAGATACGCAGTATTTT.

The chain is built from TRBV24-1 and TRBJ1-1; D unresolved. The V end was cut by 5 bases, the J end by 3 bases, with 6 bases between. This CDR3 is 12 amino acids long. Germline CDR1 reads KGHDR; CDR2 reads SFDVKD. CDR3 DNA: TGTGCCACCAGTGGGTCGGACACTGAAGCTTTCTTT. This codes for CATSGSDTEAFF.

This clone has just a few counts. CDR3 in DNA: TGTGCCAGCAGCCCCGCGGCCTCGAACACTGAAGCTTTCTTT. Protein sequence: CASSPAASNTEAFF. The chain uses TRBV3-1 (or the pseudogene TRBV3-2) and TRBJ1-1; D uncertain. CDR1 and CDR2 from the germline V gene are LGHDT and YNNKEL (reference sequence). The CDR3 has 14 residues. V dropped 4 bases and J dropped 1 base, with 10 bases sitting between them.

The chain carries TRBV6-1 and TRBJ2-2; 9 nucleotides line up with TRBD1. Losses at the gene ends were 4 bases for V and 5 bases for J; bases not matched to a gene: 17. Germline V gives CDR1 MNHNS, CDR2 SASEGT. The CDR3 loop spans 19 amino acids. The CDR3 loop reads CASSGIPGQGRSGTGELFF. The DNA for the CDR3 is TGTGCCAGCAGTGGTATCCCGGGACAGGGAAGGAGTGGGACCGGGGAGCTGTTTTTT.

The chain joins TRBV3-1 (or the pseudogene TRBV3-2) to TRBJ2-7; 10 bases map to TRBD2. The CDR3 consists of 14 residues. Germline V lookup: CDR1 LGHDT, CDR2 YNNKEL (reference sequence). The trim removed 2 bases at V and 6 bases at J, leaving 4 bases unmatched. The CDR3, as DNA: TGTGCCAGCAGCCAACTAGCGGGGGCTGGCGAGCAGTACTTC. Amino acids: CASSQLAGAGEQYF.

The chain employs TRBV6-5 and TRBJ1-5, with a possible D match to TRBD1 (5 bases). Looked up from germline, CDR1 is MNHEY and CDR2 is SVGAGI. The V gene lost 10 bases and the J gene lost 7 bases, with 17 bases spanning the gap. The CDR3 sequence is 13 residues long. CDR3 residues: CAISGGVGQPQHF. CDR3 in DNA: TGTGCCATAAGCGGGGGGGTCGGACAGCCCCAGCATTTT.